The T cell receptor beta chain described here comes from a study of CD8+CD57+ T cells in acquired aplastic anemia. Study-wide context: Each DNA sample taken from sorted CD4+ and CD8+ cells came to about 3.2 ug on average.

Patients included in sequencing had previously demonstrated CD8+CD57+ cell expansion by flow cytometry. The patients all had a severe acquired aplastic anemia diagnosis. Patients had undergone no therapy by the time their blood was sampled. Trimming shortened V by 6 bases and J by 4 bases, and 14 bases separated the two germline ends. Germline V CDR1 and CDR2: DFQATT, SNEGSKA (reference sequence). This CDR3 comprises 13 residues. Study results and limitations: Between patients and controls, 25 to 30 CD8+ CDR3 sequences were found in common.

In regard to this clonotype: Its antigen is unidentified.

CDR3 and TCR beta VDJ profiling relied on genomic DNA as the template. TCRdb processed the reads anew with MiXCR; each CDR3 protein has one entry. Of over 150,000 distinct CDR3 sequences detected, 65% to 75% appear once; the ten largest clones hold approximately 42%. J is TRBJ2-3 and V is TRBV20-1; the D gene is possibly TRBD2 (6 bases). This sequence was found in a human donor with aplastic anemia. The sample taken for sequencing was sorted CD4+, CD8+, or CD8+CD57+ T cells (not recorded which) from PBMCs. CDR3 sequence reads: CSARRRGADTQYF. CDR3 bases: TGCAGTGCGCGAAGGCGGGGAGCAGATACGCAGTATTTT.